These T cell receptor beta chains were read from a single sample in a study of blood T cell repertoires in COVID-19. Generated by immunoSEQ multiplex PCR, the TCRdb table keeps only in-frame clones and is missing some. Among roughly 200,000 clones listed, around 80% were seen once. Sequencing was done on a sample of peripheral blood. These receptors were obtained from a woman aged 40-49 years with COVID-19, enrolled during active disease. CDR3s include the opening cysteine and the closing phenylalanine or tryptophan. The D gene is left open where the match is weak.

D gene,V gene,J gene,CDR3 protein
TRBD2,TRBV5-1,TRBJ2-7,CASSETSGIHEQYF
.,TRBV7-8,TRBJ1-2,CASSLFGRRDGYTF
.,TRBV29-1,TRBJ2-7,CSVESGDSYEQYF
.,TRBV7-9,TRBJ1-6,CASEQGGRSPLHF
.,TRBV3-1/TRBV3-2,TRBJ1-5,CASSQGGAGNSNQPQHF
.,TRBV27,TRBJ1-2,CASSRGDGYTF
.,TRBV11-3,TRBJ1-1,CASSSSGTGNTEAFF
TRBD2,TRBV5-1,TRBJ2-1,CASTQLSGSNNEQFF
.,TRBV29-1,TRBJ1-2,CSGWAGNHGYTF
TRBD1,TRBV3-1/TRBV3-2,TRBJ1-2,CASSQEDRGTHGYTF
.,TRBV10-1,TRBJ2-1,CASSATTYNEQFF
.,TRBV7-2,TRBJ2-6,CASSVQGRTGANVLTF
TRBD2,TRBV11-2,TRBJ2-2,CASSLGRSGRSTGELFF
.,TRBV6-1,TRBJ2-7,CASSEEAGAAYEQYF
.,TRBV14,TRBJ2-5,CASSRNRGETQYF
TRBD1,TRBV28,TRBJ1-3,CASGQGTGAGNTIYF
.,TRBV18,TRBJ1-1,CASSRSQKNTEAFF
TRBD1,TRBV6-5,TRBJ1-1,CASSLDRGSFPEAFF
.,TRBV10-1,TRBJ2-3,CASTEGLASTDTQYF
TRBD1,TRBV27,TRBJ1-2,CASSGTGGYGYTF
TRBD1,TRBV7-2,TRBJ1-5,CASSLGDRNQPQHF
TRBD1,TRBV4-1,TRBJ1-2,CASSQIGIGQGMNYGYTF
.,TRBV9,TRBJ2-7,CASSVASSKPYEQYF